This is a list of T cell receptor beta chains from one sample in a study of cytomegalovirus exposure and HLA in healthy donors. Assay used: immunoSEQ multiplex PCR; TCRdb lists only in-frame clones, some missing. Of 72,000 or so clones in the sample, about 68% are singletons; the top ten hold around 7%. The sample taken for sequencing was PBMCs. The receptors were gathered from a woman in her 30s in good health and CMV-seropositive. Each CDR3 is given without its conserved first and last residue. A D gene is named only where the DNA matches it firmly.

NA	TRBV15	TRBJ2-7	ATIASYEQY
TRBD2	TRBV5-6	TRBJ2-7	ASSGGLAESYEQY
NA	TRBV28	TRBJ2-2	ASSPIRGVEAGELF
TRBD2	TRBV6-1	TRBJ2-7	ASRALADGSYEQY
TRBD2	TRBV4-2	TRBJ2-1	ASSQDTSGSAYNEQF
NA	TRBV29-1	TRBJ2-5	SVDGRRGQETQY
NA	TRBV6-4	TRBJ2-3	ASSDSRGGADTQY
NA	TRBV4-3	TRBJ2-1	ASSQERGGNYNEQF
NA	TRBV28	TRBJ2-7	ASSYPGDRSYYEQY
TRBD2	TRBV4-3	TRBJ2-7	ASSQELAVHGGYEQY
TRBD2	TRBV19	TRBJ2-5	ASGSSGIQETQY
NA	TRBV28	TRBJ1-5	AGNRNRDNQPQH
TRBD1	TRBV28	TRBJ1-5	ASSLLTPDRVYQPQH
NA	TRBV28	TRBJ2-1	ASSLQGHSYNEQF
TRBD1	TRBV19	TRBJ2-2	ATKRQGGTGNTGELF
NA	TRBV28	TRBJ2-3	ASSPRLSRTDTQY
TRBD2	TRBV5-4	TRBJ2-4	ASSLGGTSGSKNIQY
TRBD1	TRBV11-2	TRBJ1-1	ASSLPGGFGEAF
NA	TRBV19	TRBJ1-1	ASSIRDTEAF
TRBD1	TRBV4-3	TRBJ2-1	ASSQEQGAGGNEQF
NA	TRBV7-2	TRBJ2-3	ASSSGTDTQY
TRBD2	TRBV25-1	TRBJ2-7	ASSELAGDRRYEQY
NA	TRBV29-1	TRBJ2-7	SVADSGPGEQY
TRBD2	TRBV5-4	TRBJ2-1	ASSLDLAGGWSGGEQF
NA	TRBV19	TRBJ1-1	ASSIAGSMNTEAF
TRBD2	TRBV18	TRBJ2-3	ASSPLAGTDTQY
TRBD1	TRBV7-9	TRBJ2-7	ASSFGTGASYEQY
NA	TRBV25-1	TRBJ2-2	ASSAWRAGGELF
NA	TRBV15	TRBJ2-7	ATSKGDEQY
TRBD1	TRBV15	TRBJ2-1	ATSRESVGQGYNEQF
TRBD2	TRBV6-5	TRBJ2-7	ASSSGLDVEQY
TRBD2	TRBV4-2	TRBJ2-3	ASSRYGTSGSGDTQY
NA	TRBV29-1	TRBJ2-7	SVGVEFTKSGLY
NA	TRBV5-1	TRBJ1-4	ASSTESGFNEKLF
TRBD1	TRBV6-5	TRBJ2-3	ASSPGTGPTDTQY
NA	TRBV19	TRBJ2-5	ASSIGQGLETQY
TRBD1	TRBV28	TRBJ1-5	ASRGQGGQPQH